These T cell receptor beta chains were read from a single sample in a study of blood T cell repertoires in COVID-19. Sequencing was performed with immunoSEQ multiplex PCR; in TCRdb, only in-frame clones are kept and a portion is missing. The table shows about 250,000 clones, with around four fifths occurring only once. Sequenced sample: peripheral blood. Every receptor here comes from a man older than 75 with acute or convalescent COVID-19. Both conserved end residues are part of each CDR3. Each record gives: D gene, J gene, clone size, V gene, CDR3 protein, CDR3 DNA. A D gene is named only where the DNA matches it firmly. Clone size, where shown, is once, few, many, or a class for clones that have expanded.

D gene: .; J gene: TRBJ1-2; clone size: few; V gene: TRBV7-2; CDR3 protein: CASSLARLGQDNYGYTF; CDR3 DNA: TGTGCCAGCAGCTTAGCGAGGTTGGGACAAGACAACTATGGTTACACCTTC
D gene: .; J gene: TRBJ2-2; clone size: few; V gene: TRBV6-5; CDR3 protein: CASFTGSANTGELFF; CDR3 DNA: TGTGCCAGCTTTACAGGGTCGGCGAACACCGGGGAGCTGTTTTTT
D gene: TRBD1; J gene: TRBJ2-1; clone size: .; V gene: TRBV7-9; CDR3 protein: CASSLATGGFPYNEQFF; CDR3 DNA: TGTGCCAGCAGCTTAGCTACAGGGGGCTTCCCCTACAATGAGCAGTTCTTC
D gene: TRBD1; J gene: TRBJ2-7; clone size: once; V gene: TRBV2; CDR3 protein: CASTFTTGGSGEQYF; CDR3 DNA: TGTGCCAGCACATTCACGACAGGGGGGTCGGGCGAGCAGTACTTC
D gene: .; J gene: TRBJ2-5; clone size: .; V gene: TRBV3-1/TRBV3-2; CDR3 protein: CASAWETYEGTQYF; CDR3 DNA: TGTGCCAGCGCTTGGGAGACTTATGAAGGGACCCAGTACTTC
D gene: TRBD1; J gene: TRBJ2-2; clone size: .; V gene: TRBV6-6; CDR3 protein: CASSRQGVSGELFF; CDR3 DNA: TGTGCCAGCAGCCGACAGGGTGTGTCCGGGGAGCTGTTTTTT
D gene: TRBD1; J gene: TRBJ2-7; clone size: once; V gene: TRBV5-1; CDR3 protein: CASSWGQGSGEQYF; CDR3 DNA: TGCGCCAGCAGCTGGGGACAGGGCAGCGGCGAGCAGTACTTC
D gene: TRBD1; J gene: TRBJ1-2; clone size: .; V gene: TRBV2; CDR3 protein: CASSEEPRGHGYTF; CDR3 DNA: TGTGCCAGCAGTGAGGAGCCCAGGGGGCATGGCTACACCTTC
D gene: .; J gene: TRBJ1-1; clone size: .; V gene: TRBV6-5; CDR3 protein: CASSDQGFLSEAFF; CDR3 DNA: TGTGCCAGCTCCGATCAGGGGTTCTTGTCTGAAGCTTTCTTT
D gene: .; J gene: TRBJ2-1; clone size: .; V gene: TRBV28; CDR3 protein: CASSTTVGQGARVKVFF; CDR3 DNA: .
D gene: .; J gene: TRBJ2-3; clone size: .; V gene: TRBV21-1; CDR3 protein: CASSKQEVTDTQYF; CDR3 DNA: TGTGCCAGCAGCAAGCAGGAAGTCACAGATACGCAGTATTTT
D gene: TRBD1; J gene: TRBJ1-2; clone size: .; V gene: TRBV7-9; CDR3 protein: CASSDRDREFRGYTF; CDR3 DNA: TGTGCCAGCAGCGACCGGGACAGGGAGTTTCGTGGCTACACCTTC
D gene: TRBD1; J gene: TRBJ2-5; clone size: .; V gene: TRBV27; CDR3 protein: CASSSPGQPQETQYF; CDR3 DNA: TGTGCCAGCAGTTCTCCGGGACAGCCTCAAGAGACCCAGTACTTC
D gene: .; J gene: TRBJ2-7; clone size: once; V gene: TRBV19; CDR3 protein: CASSMDLFGEQYF; CDR3 DNA: TGTGCCAGTAGTATGGATCTGTTCGGGGAGCAGTACTTC
D gene: TRBD2; J gene: TRBJ2-7; clone size: .; V gene: TRBV2; CDR3 protein: CASSTSGGSYEQYF; CDR3 DNA: TGTGCCAGCAGCACTAGCGGGGGTTCCTACGAGCAGTACTTC
D gene: TRBD2; J gene: TRBJ2-7; clone size: .; V gene: TRBV18; CDR3 protein: CASSPSGGSFYEQYF; CDR3 DNA: TGTGCCAGCTCACCAAGCGGGGGGTCCTTCTACGAGCAGTACTTC
D gene: .; J gene: TRBJ2-5; clone size: .; V gene: TRBV20-1; CDR3 protein: CSARRETQYF; CDR3 DNA: TGCAGTGCTAGGCGAGAGACCCAGTACTTC
D gene: .; J gene: TRBJ2-7; clone size: .; V gene: TRBV10-1; CDR3 protein: CASSEASEQYF; CDR3 DNA: TGCGCCAGCAGTGAGGCGTCGGAGCAGTACTTC
D gene: .; J gene: TRBJ1-1; clone size: .; V gene: TRBV18; CDR3 protein: CASSPVHMNTEAFF; CDR3 DNA: TGTGCCAGCTCACCAGTACACATGAACACTGAAGCTTTCTTT
D gene: .; J gene: TRBJ1-2; clone size: .; V gene: TRBV3-1/TRBV3-2; CDR3 protein: CASAGGDGGYTF; CDR3 DNA: TGTGCCAGCGCGGGCGGGGACGGAGGCTACACCTTC
D gene: .; J gene: TRBJ2-2; clone size: .; V gene: TRBV3-1/TRBV3-2; CDR3 protein: CASTFGSPGELFF; CDR3 DNA: TGTGCCAGCACCTTCGGGAGTCCCGGGGAGCTGTTTTTT
D gene: TRBD2; J gene: TRBJ2-5; clone size: .; V gene: TRBV2; CDR3 protein: CASSSRGPGTSKGETQYF; CDR3 DNA: TGTGCCAGCAGCTCGAGAGGCCCCGGGACTAGTAAGGGAGAGACCCAGTACTTC
D gene: TRBD1; J gene: TRBJ1-2; clone size: .; V gene: TRBV19; CDR3 protein: CASSNRGSNGYTF; CDR3 DNA: TGTGCCAGTAGTAACAGGGGGTCGAATGGCTACACCTTC
D gene: .; J gene: TRBJ1-1; clone size: .; V gene: TRBV5-1; CDR3 protein: CASSFDLNTEAFF; CDR3 DNA: TGCGCCAGCAGCTTCGACTTAAACACTGAAGCTTTCTTT
D gene: TRBD1; J gene: TRBJ1-6; clone size: .; V gene: TRBV6-5; CDR3 protein: CASSPTGYNSPLHF; CDR3 DNA: TGTGCCAGCAGCCCGACAGGGTACAATTCACCCCTCCACTTT
D gene: .; J gene: TRBJ1-4; clone size: .; V gene: TRBV19; CDR3 protein: CASSITTAGYEKLFF; CDR3 DNA: TGTGCCAGTAGTATAACGACGGCGGGTTATGAAAAACTGTTTTTT
D gene: .; J gene: TRBJ2-2; clone size: .; V gene: TRBV7-2; CDR3 protein: CASSSLVRGNTGELFF; CDR3 DNA: TGTGCCAGCAGCTCCCTTGTACGGGGGAACACCGGGGAGCTGTTTTTT
D gene: .; J gene: TRBJ1-3; clone size: .; V gene: TRBV7-7; CDR3 protein: CASSLGQGHGNTIYF; CDR3 DNA: TGTGCTAGCAGCTTAGGTCAGGGACATGGAAACACCATATATTTT